This T cell receptor beta chain was sequenced in a study of control samples from healthy donors and cancer patients. The CDR3 has 17 residues. CDR1 is LGHNA and CDR2 is YSLEER in the germline V gene. V was clipped by 0 bases and J by 4 bases; unmatched bases: 9. TCRdb's copy holds only in-frame clones and misses some; the assay was immunoSEQ multiplex PCR. The data hold more than 60,000 clones, with about 90% observed a single time. The rearrangement joins TRBV4-3 to TRBJ1-1, with 9 bases lining up with TRBD1. The sequenced material came from PBMCs. This receptor was identified in a man aged 55-75 years with colorectal cancer. The CDR3 loop is CASSQDLTGGWGTEAFF. For the CDR3, the DNA is TGCGCCAGCAGCCAAGATCTAACAGGGGGCTGGGGCACTGAAGCTTTCTTT.